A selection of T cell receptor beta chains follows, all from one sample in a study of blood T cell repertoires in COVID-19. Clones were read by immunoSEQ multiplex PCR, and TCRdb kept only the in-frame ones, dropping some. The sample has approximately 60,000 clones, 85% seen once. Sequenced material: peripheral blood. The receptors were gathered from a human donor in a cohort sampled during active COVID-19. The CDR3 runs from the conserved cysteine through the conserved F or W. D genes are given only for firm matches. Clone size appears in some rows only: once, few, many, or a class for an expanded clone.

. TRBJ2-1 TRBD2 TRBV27 CASSRRLAGGEEQFF TGTGCCAGCAGTCGCCGACTAGCGGGGGGGGAAGAGCAGTTCTTC
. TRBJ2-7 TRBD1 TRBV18 CASYSDRDYEQYF TGTGCCAGCTACTCGGACAGGGACTACGAGCAGTACTTC
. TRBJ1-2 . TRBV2 CASRETDYGYTF TGTGCCAGCAGGGAGACAGACTATGGCTACACCTTC
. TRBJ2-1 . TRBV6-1 CASSVTHSRDSYNEQFF TGTGCCAGCAGTGTTACCCACAGCAGGGATTCCTACAATGAGCAGTTCTTC
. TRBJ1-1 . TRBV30 CAWSVETGNTEAFF TGTGCCTGGAGTGTCGAAACAGGGAACACTGAAGCTTTCTTT
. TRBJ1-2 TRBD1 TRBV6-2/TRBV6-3 CASSRTGNYGYTF TGTGCCAGCAGCAGGACAGGAAACTATGGCTACACCTTC
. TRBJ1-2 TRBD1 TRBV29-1 CSVVQGVGGYTF TGCAGCGTTGTGCAGGGGGTAGGAGGCTACACCTTC
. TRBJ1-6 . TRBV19 CASRAGISPLHF TGTGCCAGTAGGGCAGGGATTTCACCCCTCCACTTT
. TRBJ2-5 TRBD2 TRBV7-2 CASSLAYLGGGDYETQYF TGTGCCAGCAGCTTAGCCTACCTGGGGGGGGGAGATTACGAGACCCAGTACTTC
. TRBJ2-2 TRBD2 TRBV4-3 CASSPFTGGTSGELFF TGCGCCAGCAGCCCTTTCACCGGGGGGACTTCCGGGGAGCTGTTTTTT
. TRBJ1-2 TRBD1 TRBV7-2 CASSLATGEGYGYTF TGTGCCAGCAGCCTGGCGACAGGGGAGGGCTATGGCTACACCTTC
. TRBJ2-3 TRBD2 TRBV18 CASSPPGLASSTDTQYF TGTGCCAGCTCACCACCGGGACTAGCGTCTAGCACAGATACGCAGTATTTT
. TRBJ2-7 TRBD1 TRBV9 CASSVEGTASYEQYF TGTGCCAGCAGCGTAGAAGGGACAGCCTCCTACGAGCAGTACTTC
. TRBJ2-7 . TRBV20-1 CSASPQGPYEQYF TGCAGTGCTAGTCCGCAGGGTCCCTACGAGCAGTACTTC
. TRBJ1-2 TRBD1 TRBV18 CASSPGTEYGYTF TGTGCCAGCTCACCCGGGACAGAGTATGGCTACACCTTC
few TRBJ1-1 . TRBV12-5 CASGLVMGATEAFF TGTGCTAGTGGTTTGGTAATGGGGGCCACTGAAGCTTTCTTT
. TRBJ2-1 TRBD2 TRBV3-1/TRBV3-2 CASSITAGGYNEQFF TGTGCCAGCAGCATTACCGCGGGAGGGTACAATGAGCAGTTCTTC
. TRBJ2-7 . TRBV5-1 CASSLQGSSSYEQYF TGCGCCAGCAGCTTACAGGGTTCCTCCTCCTACGAGCAGTACTTC
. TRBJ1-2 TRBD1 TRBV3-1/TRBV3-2 CASSEDRGAAHTF TGTGCCAGCAGCGAGGACAGGGGCGCCGCCCACACCTTC
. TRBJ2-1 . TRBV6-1 CASSEAVRGYNEQFF TGTGCCAGCAGTGAAGCTGTTAGAGGGTACAATGAGCAGTTCTTC
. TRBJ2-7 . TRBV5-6 CASTQRGDSYEQYF TGTGCCAGCACCCAGAGAGGAGACTCCTACGAGCAGTACTTC
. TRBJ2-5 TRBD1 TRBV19 CASSASGQGGETQYF TGTGCCAGTAGTGCCTCGGGACAGGGTGGGGAGACCCAGTACTTC
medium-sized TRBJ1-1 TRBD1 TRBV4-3 CASSQLGQGAGEAFF TGCGCCAGCAGCCAACTGGGACAGGGGGCCGGTGAAGCTTTCTTT
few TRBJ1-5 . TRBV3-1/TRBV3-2 CASSQDHTNQPQHF TGTGCCAGCAGCCAAGATCACACCAATCAGCCCCAGCATTTT
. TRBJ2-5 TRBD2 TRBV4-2 CASSQDRGKAGDGAQYF TGTGCCAGCAGCCAAGATCGAGGGAAAGCGGGGGATGGGGCCCAGTACTTC